This T cell receptor (beta chain) was sequenced in a study of patients and donors after allogeneic stem cell transplantation. The ends lost 6 bases at V and 5 bases at J; junction bases unmatched: 12. This CDR3 has 15 residues. This clonotype was detected many times. TCRdb re-called the RT-PCR reads with MiXCR, one entry per CDR3 protein. The sample consists of roughly 960,000 distinct CDR3 sequences, about a sixth of them appearing once. Sequencing input: blood, either unsorted or a sorted T cell fraction (not recorded which). This TCR derives from a human donor who was either an allogeneic HSCT recipient or a stem cell or donor lymphocyte infusion donor (not recorded which). It is not recorded whose cells these are; they may come from a transplant donor. This chain links TRBV12-3 or TRBV12-4 with TRBJ1-1, with 7 nucleotides matching TRBD1. The CDR3 DNA follows: TGTGCCAGCAGGATCCCAGGGGGACGGCGAACTGAAGCTTTCTTT. Its translation: CASRIPGGRRTEAFF.